These 12 T cell receptor beta chains were all obtained from the same sample, sequenced in a study of control samples from healthy donors and cancer patients. This table comes from immunoSEQ multiplex PCR, and its TCRdb copy is limited to in-frame clones, with some not included. The data contain about 95,000 clones, about nine tenths of them singletons. The sequenced sample was blood. The source is a woman between 70 and 85 years old in good health.

The CDR3 sequence: CASSAGSSSGANVLTF. The CDR3 DNA sequence: TGTGCCAGCAGCGCGGGGTCTAGCTCTGGGGCCAACGTCCTGACTTTC. The rearrangement uses TRBV5-4 and TRBJ2-6, with a possible D match to TRBD2 (6 bases). The V gene's germline CDR1 is SGHNT and CDR2 YYREEE (reference sequence). Trimming shortened V by 4 bases and J by 0 bases, and 11 bases separated the two germline ends. The CDR3 is 16 amino acids.

The chain joins TRBV5-1 to TRBJ1-1; D gene uncertain. V was clipped by 5 bases and J by 7 bases, with 15 bases between them. Germline V lookup: CDR1 SGHRS, CDR2 YFSETQ. This CDR3 spans 13 amino acids. CDR3 sequence reads: CASRPNTGFEAFF. The CDR3 coding sequence is TGCGCCAGCAGGCCTAATACCGGGTTTGAAGCTTTCTTT. The whole variable domain, remainder taken from reference TRBV5-1 and TRBJ1-1, is KAGVTQTPRYLIKTRGQQVTLSCSPISGHRSVSWYQQTPGQGLQFLFEYFSETQRNKGNFPGRFSGRQFSNSRSEMNVSTLELGDSALYLCASRPNTGFEAFFGQGTRLTVV.

The chain has TRBV6-5 and TRBJ1-2; possible D gene TRBD1, 5 bases. Trimming shortened V by 5 bases and J by 8 bases, and 12 bases separated the two germline ends. The CDR3 is made up of 12 amino acids. Germline values: CDR1 MNHEY, CDR2 SVGAGI. Written as DNA, the CDR3 is TGTGCCAGCAGTAGGGGCCTAGCAGGCTACACCTTC. This gives the protein CASSRGLAGYTF.

This clone has more than one count but fewer than ten. The rearrangement uses TRBV6-6 and TRBJ2-7, with D possibly matching TRBD1 (6 bases). Germline CDR1 and CDR2: MNHNY and SVGAGI (reference sequence). The CDR3 is 12 amino acids. With 6 bases removed from V and 3 bases from J, the gap between germline ends came to 9 bases. CDR3 in amino acids: CASSEQGYEQYF. CDR3 nucleotides: TGTGCCAGCAGCGAACAGGGCTACGAGCAGTACTTC.

The chain joins TRBV6-5 to TRBJ1-1; 7 nucleotides align to TRBD1. Losses at the gene ends were 5 bases for V and 10 bases for J; bases not matched to a gene: 10. Germline values: CDR1 MNHEY, CDR2 SVGAGI. The CDR3 covers 13 residues. The CDR3 region has the DNA TGTGCCAGCAGTACCCCTCAGACAGGGCGAGCTTTCTTT. Translating gives CASSTPQTGRAFF.

This chain connects TRBV7-9 to TRBJ1-2, with D uncertain. The CDR3 length is 11 residues. Per germline, CDR1 SEHNR and CDR2 FQNEAQ (reference sequence). Trimming removed 8 bases from V and 7 bases from J, with 11 bases in between. CDR3 sequence (DNA): TGTGCCAGCGGTGGAGGGCTTGGCTACACCTTC. As protein: CASGGGLGYTF.

This chain connects TRBV19 to TRBJ2-7; tentatively, D is TRBD1 or TRBD2 (5 bases each). Germline lookup yields CDR1 LNHDA and CDR2 SQIVND (reference sequence). V was trimmed by 3 bases and J by 6 bases, leaving 9 bases between them. CDR3 length: 12 amino acids. CDR3 protein: CASSIRDAEQYF. CDR3 bases: TGTGCCAGTAGTATCCGGGACGCCGAGCAGTACTTC. Filled out from reference TRBV19 and TRBJ2-7, the complete variable domain reads DGGITQSPKYLFRKEGQNVTLSCEQNLNHDAMYWYRQDPGQGLRLIYYSQIVNDFQKGDIAEGYSVSREKKESFPLTVTSAQKNPTAFYLCASSIRDAEQYFGPGTRLTVT.

This clone was seen once. The V gene is TRBV7-2, the J gene TRBJ1-5; D possibly corresponds to TRBD1 (6 bases). From germline, CDR1 is SGHTA and CDR2 FQGNSA. V was shortened by 1 base and J by 5 bases, with 12 bases between the two germline ends. The CDR3 sequence is 15 residues long. Written as DNA, the CDR3 is TGTGCCAGCAGCTTAGAGGTACAGGGATATCAGCCCCAGCATTTT. Translating gives CASSLEVQGYQPQHF.

V usage is TRBV2 and J usage is TRBJ1-6; D is ambiguous. Trimming removed 6 bases from V and 0 bases from J, with 12 bases in between. The CDR3 is made up of 16 amino acids. CDR1 and CDR2 from the germline V gene are SNHLY and FYNNEI. CDR3 in DNA: TGTGCCAGCAGGGATCCCGAGAGCTCCTATAATTCACCCCTCCACTTT. Translation: CASRDPESSYNSPLHF.

The chain links TRBV27 to TRBJ2-1; D remains ambiguous. The CDR3 spans 14 residues. The V end was cut by 8 bases, the J end by 5 bases, with 16 bases between. Germline values: CDR1 MNHEY, CDR2 SMNVEV (reference sequence). The CDR3 protein is CASALLQKDNEQFF. CDR3 coding DNA: TGTGCCAGCGCTCTTCTCCAGAAGGACAATGAGCAGTTCTTC.

In this sample, this clone is medium-sized. This rearrangement joins TRBV28 to TRBJ2-6, with TRBD2 as a possible D gene (6 bases). V lost 4 bases and J lost 2, with 12 bases in between. The CDR3 extends over 16 amino acids. CDR1 and CDR2 (germline): MDHEN, SYDVKM. CDR3 DNA sequence: TGTGCCAGCAGTTCCCCCGGGGGAGCTGGGGCCAACGTCCTGACTTTC. Residues: CASSSPGGAGANVLTF.

This clone was observed a few times. The chain joins TRBV20-1 to TRBJ2-7, with 8 bases aligning to TRBD2. CDR1 DFQATT and CDR2 SNEGSKA come from the germline V gene (reference sequence). This CDR3 has 17 residues. V lost 3 bases and J lost 2; bases outside the gene matches: 15. CDR3 sequence: CSASSVTNGRVTYEQYF. The CDR3 coding sequence is TGCAGTGCTAGTTCGGTGACAAACGGGAGGGTGACCTACGAGCAGTACTTC.